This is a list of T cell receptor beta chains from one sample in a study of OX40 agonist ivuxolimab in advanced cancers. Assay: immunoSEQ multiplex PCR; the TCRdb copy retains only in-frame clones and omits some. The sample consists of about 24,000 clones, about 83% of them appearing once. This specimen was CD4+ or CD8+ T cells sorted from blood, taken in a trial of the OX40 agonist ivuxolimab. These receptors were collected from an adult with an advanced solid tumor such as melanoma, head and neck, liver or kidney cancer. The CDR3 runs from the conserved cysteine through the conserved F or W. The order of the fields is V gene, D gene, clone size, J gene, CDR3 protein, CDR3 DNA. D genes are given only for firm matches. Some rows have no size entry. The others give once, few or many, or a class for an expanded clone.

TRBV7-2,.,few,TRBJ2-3,CASSFSRTRTTDTQYF,TGTGCCAGCAGCTTTTCCCGGACCAGAACGACAGATACGCAGTATTTT
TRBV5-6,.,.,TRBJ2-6,CASSFRVPDSGGANVLTF,TGTGCCAGCAGCTTTAGGGTCCCCGATAGTGGTGGGGCCAACGTCCTGACTTTC
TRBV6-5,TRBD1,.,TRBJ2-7,CASGIGTGLSEQYF,TGTGCCAGCGGAATCGGGACAGGCCTATCCGAGCAGTACTTC
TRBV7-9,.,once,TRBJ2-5,CASSPTLREEAQYF,TGTGCCAGCAGCCCCACGCTCAGGGAAGAGGCCCAGTACTTC
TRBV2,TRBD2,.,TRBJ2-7,CASSSSGGPSYEQYF,TGTGCCAGCAGCTCTAGCGGGGGGCCCTCCTACGAGCAGTACTTC
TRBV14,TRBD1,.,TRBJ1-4,CASSRQGAWEKLFF,TGTGCCAGCAGTCGTCAGGGGGCATGGGAAAAACTGTTTTTT
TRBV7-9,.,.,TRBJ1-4,CASSPGRDAGNEKLFF,TGTGCCAGCAGCCCCGGGAGGGATGCGGGTAATGAAAAACTGTTTTTT
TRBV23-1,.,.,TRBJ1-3,CASSLPRVTGNTIYF,TGCGCCAGCAGTCTCCCAAGGGTTACTGGAAACACCATATATTTT
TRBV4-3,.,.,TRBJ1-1,CASSQDPTGNTEAFF,TGCGCCAGCAGCCAAGATCCTACAGGAAACACTGAAGCTTTCTTT
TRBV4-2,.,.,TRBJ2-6,CASSPSAGYGANVLTF,TGTGCCAGCAGCCCGTCGGCAGGGTATGGGGCCAACGTCCTGACTTTC
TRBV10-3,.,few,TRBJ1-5,CAISESRGNQPQHF,TGTGCCATCAGTGAGTCGAGGGGTAATCAGCCCCAGCATTTT
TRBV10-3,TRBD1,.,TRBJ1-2,CAISDDRGRGYGYTF,TGTGCCATCAGTGACGACAGGGGGCGAGGGTATGGCTACACCTTC
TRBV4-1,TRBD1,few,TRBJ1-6,CASSQGGQGSYNSPLHF,TGCGCCAGCAGCCAAGGAGGACAGGGCTCCTATAATTCACCCCTCCACTTT
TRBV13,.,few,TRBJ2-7,CASSLTSSYEQYF,TGTGCCAGCAGCTTGACGAGCTCCTACGAGCAGTACTTC
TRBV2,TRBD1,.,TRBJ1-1,CASSDSGQGNTEAFF,TGTGCCAGCAGTGATAGTGGACAGGGGAACACTGAAGCTTTCTTT
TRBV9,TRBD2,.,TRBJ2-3,CASSVGTSGGDTQYF,TGTGCCAGCAGCGTAGGGACTAGCGGGGGCGATACGCAGTATTTT
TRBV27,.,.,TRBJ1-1,CASRWGRVSTEAFF,TGTGCCAGCCGTTGGGGGAGGGTGAGCACTGAAGCTTTCTTT
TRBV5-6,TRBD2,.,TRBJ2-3,CASSLRAGAGDTQYF,TGTGCCAGCAGCTTGAGGGCGGGAGCGGGAGATACGCAGTATTTT
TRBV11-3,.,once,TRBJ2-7,CASSSGADSYEQYF,TGTGCCAGCAGCTCCGGGGCCGACTCCTACGAGCAGTACTTC
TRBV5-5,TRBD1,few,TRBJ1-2,CASSRQGAPHYGYTF,TGTGCCAGCAGCCGACAGGGGGCGCCGCACTATGGCTACACCTTC
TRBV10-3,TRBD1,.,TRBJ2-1,CATRGQGIYNEQFF,TGTGCCACCCGCGGACAGGGGATCTACAATGAGCAGTTCTTC
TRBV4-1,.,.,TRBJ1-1,CASSQGIGHTEAFF,TGCGCCAGCAGCCAAGGAATAGGGCATACTGAAGCTTTCTTT
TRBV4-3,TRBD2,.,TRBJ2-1,CASSQAVPGLAESSYNEQFF,TGCGCCAGCAGCCAAGCCGTCCCGGGACTAGCGGAGAGCTCCTACAATGAGCAGTTCTTC
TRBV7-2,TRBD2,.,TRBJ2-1,CASSFASGASWDEQFF,TGTGCCAGCAGCTTTGCGAGCGGGGCCTCCTGGGATGAGCAGTTCTTC
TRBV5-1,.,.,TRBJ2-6,CASSSAVGANVLTF,TGCGCCAGCAGCTCGGCGGTTGGGGCCAACGTCCTGACTTTC
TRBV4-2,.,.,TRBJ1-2,CASSQDLGQGLHYGYTF,TGTGCCAGCAGCCAAGATTTAGGGCAGGGCTTACACTATGGCTACACCTTC
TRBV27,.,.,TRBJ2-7,CASSSLGAGTYEQYF,TGTGCCAGCAGTTCCCTAGGTGCGGGAACCTACGAGCAGTACTTC
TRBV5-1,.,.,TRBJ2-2,CASSLGKITGELFF,TGCGCCAGCAGCTTGGGCAAAATCACCGGGGAGCTGTTTTTT
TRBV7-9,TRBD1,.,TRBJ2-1,CASSLDRGHLVEQFF,TGTGCCAGCAGCTTAGACAGGGGGCACCTGGTTGAGCAGTTCTTC
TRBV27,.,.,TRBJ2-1,CASSLLSGHSYNEQFF,TGTGCCAGCAGTTTGTTGTCGGGACACTCCTACAATGAGCAGTTCTTC
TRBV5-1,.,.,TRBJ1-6,CASSLAGVMYSPLHF,TGCGCCAGCAGCTTGGCAGGGGTGATGTATTCACCCCTCCACTTT
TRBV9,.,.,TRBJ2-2,CASSPRGGNTGELFF,TGTGCCAGCAGCCCCCGAGGGGGGAACACCGGGGAGCTGTTTTTT
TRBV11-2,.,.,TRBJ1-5,CASSLVYQPQHF,TGTGCCAGCAGCTTAGTATATCAGCCCCAGCATTTT
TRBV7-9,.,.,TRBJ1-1,CASSPQNTEAFF,TGTGCCAGCAGCCCCCAAAACACTGAAGCTTTCTTT
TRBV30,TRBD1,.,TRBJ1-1,CASRTGPNEAFF,TGTGCCTCCCGGACAGGACCCAATGAAGCTTTCTTT
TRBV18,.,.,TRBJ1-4,CASSPGLNEKLFF,TGTGCCAGCTCACCCGGGCTTAATGAAAAACTGTTTTTT
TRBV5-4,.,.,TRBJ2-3,CASSLGLAGATDTQYF,TGTGCCAGCAGCTTGGGGCTGGCGGGGGCAACAGATACGCAGTATTTT
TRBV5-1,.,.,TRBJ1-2,CASSLASYGYTF,TGCGCCAGCAGCTTGGCCTCCTATGGCTACACCTTC
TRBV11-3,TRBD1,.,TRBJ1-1,CASTRDRGYMNTEAFF,TGTGCCAGCACACGGGACAGGGGATACATGAACACTGAAGCTTTCTTT
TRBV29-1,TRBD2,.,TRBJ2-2,CSVVQGLAGTGELFF,TGCAGCGTTGTCCAAGGACTAGCGGGCACCGGGGAGCTGTTTTTT
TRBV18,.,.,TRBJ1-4,CASSPPGDSEKLFF,TGTGCCAGCTCACCTCCAGGGGATTCTGAAAAACTGTTTTTT
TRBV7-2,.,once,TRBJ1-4,CASSFQGGANEKLFF,TGTGCCAGCAGCTTCCAAGGTGGGGCTAATGAAAAACTGTTTTTT
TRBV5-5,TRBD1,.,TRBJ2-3,CASSFRDSRTDTQYF,TGTGCCAGCAGCTTTCGGGACAGTCGCACAGATACGCAGTATTTT
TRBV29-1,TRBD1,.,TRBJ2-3,CSAAGTGGGTDTQYF,TGCAGCGCCGCCGGGACAGGGGGAGGCACAGATACGCAGTATTTT
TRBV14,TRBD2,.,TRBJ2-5,CASSQEPGLAAQETQYF,TGTGCCAGCAGCCAGGAACCGGGACTAGCGGCACAAGAGACCCAGTACTTC
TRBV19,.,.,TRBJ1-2,CASSTRYRAKGNYGYTF,TGTGCCAGTAGTACGCGATACAGGGCGAAAGGGAACTATGGCTACACCTTC
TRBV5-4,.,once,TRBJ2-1,CASSSQAGYGDEQFF,TGTGCCAGCAGCTCCCAAGCCGGGTACGGGGATGAGCAGTTCTTC
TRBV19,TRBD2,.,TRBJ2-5,CASSIGGTSGTETQYF,TGTGCCAGTAGTATAGGCGGGACTAGCGGGACGGAGACCCAGTACTTC
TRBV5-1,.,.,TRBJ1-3,CASSLGGSVSGNTIYF,TGCGCCAGCAGCCTGGGTGGGTCGGTCTCTGGAAACACCATATATTTT
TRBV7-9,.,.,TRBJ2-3,CASSSSFFTDTQYF,TGTGCCAGCAGCTCCTCCTTCTTCACAGATACGCAGTATTTT
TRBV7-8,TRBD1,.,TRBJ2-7,CASSFTGAHEQYF,TGTGCCAGCAGCTTCACAGGGGCTCACGAGCAGTACTTC
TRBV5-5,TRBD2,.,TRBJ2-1,CASKLREGTFYNEQFF,TGTGCCAGCAAACTACGGGAGGGCACCTTCTACAATGAGCAGTTCTTC
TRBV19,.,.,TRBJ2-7,CASSIAGAEPKREQYF,TGTGCCAGTAGTATAGCGGGGGCAGAGCCTAAAAGAGAGCAGTACTTC
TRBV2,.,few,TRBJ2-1,CASRGRAYNEQFF,TGTGCCAGCCGCGGGCGGGCTTACAATGAGCAGTTCTTC
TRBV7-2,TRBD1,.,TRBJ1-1,CASSTRQGSTEAFF,TGTGCCAGCAGCACAAGACAGGGAAGCACTGAAGCTTTCTTT